The 9 T cell receptor beta chains listed next were all sequenced from one sample in a study of blood T cell repertoires in COVID-19. Using immunoSEQ multiplex PCR, the repertoire was profiled, and TCRdb retains in-frame clones only, with some absent. The sample shows around 180,000 clones, 86% of them seen only once. The sample comprised peripheral blood. These receptors all come from a woman in her 30s with active or convalescent COVID-19.

V usage is TRBV28 and J usage is TRBJ1-3; a weak D match, TRBD1 (6 bases). CDR3 length: 17 amino acids. V was cut by 8 bases and J by 2 bases, with 22 bases left in between. CDR1 is MDHEN, CDR2 SYDVKM, per germline. The DNA of the CDR3 is TGTGCCAGCCTAGGGGGGGATGCGGGGTGGACTGGAAACACCATATATTTT. Protein sequence: CASLGGDAGWTGNTIYF.

This chain links TRBV3-1 (or the pseudogene TRBV3-2) with TRBJ2-1; weak D call: TRBD1 (6 bases). This CDR3 contains 15 residues. Per the germline V gene, CDR1 is LGHDT and CDR2 is YNNKEL (reference sequence). V gave up 5 bases and J gave up 3 bases, with 14 bases separating them. The chain's CDR3 is CASSSPGQLYNEQFF. The CDR3 DNA follows: TGTGCCAGCAGCAGCCCGGGACAACTCTACAATGAGCAGTTCTTC.

In its sample, this clone was seen a few times. The V and J genes are TRBV13 and TRBJ1-5; the D is unclear. V lost 3 bases and J lost 2, with 8 bases in between. Germline V gene data show CDR1 as PRHDT and CDR2 as FYEKMQ (reference sequence). The CDR3 loop spans 14 amino acids. In nucleotides, the CDR3 is TGTGCCAGCAGCTTCAGCGGGGGCAATCAGCCCCAGCATTTT. Translation gives CASSFSGGNQPQHF.

J is TRBJ2-7 and V is TRBV18; 7 bases line up with TRBD2. Unmatched junction bases numbered 15, after V lost 3 bases and J lost 7 bases. CDR1 is KGHSH, CDR2 LQKENI, per germline. The CDR3 sequence is 16 residues long. The CDR3 reads CASSPPRGSGSVEQYF. CDR3 coding DNA: TGTGCCAGCTCACCTCCCCGCGGGAGTGGCTCGGTTGAGCAGTACTTC.

This chain joins TRBV11-3 and TRBJ2-7, with TRBD2 matching 15 bases. The V gene end was trimmed by 4 bases and the J gene end by 7 bases; junction bases not matched to a gene: 5. Germline V gene data show CDR1 as SGHNT and CDR2 as YENEEA. The CDR3 is 15 residues long. The CDR3, as DNA: TGTGCCAGCAGCTCTGGGACTAGCGGGAGGATTGAGCAGTACTTC. Translating gives CASSSGTSGRIEQYF.

The chain carries TRBV29-1 and TRBJ2-7; maybe TRBD1 (6 bases). CDR1 is SQVTM and CDR2 is ANQGSEA in the germline V gene. CDR3 length: 13 residues. V lost 5 bases and J lost 2, with 13 bases in between. In DNA, the CDR3 is TGCAGCGTTAGGGACACGCAAACCTACGAGCAGTACTTC. It codes for CSVRDTQTYEQYF.

The chain combines TRBV5-6 with TRBJ2-4; possibly TRBD1 for D (5 bases). The CDR3 runs to 16 residues. From germline, CDR1 is SGHDT and CDR2 YYEEEE. V lost 4 bases and J lost 0, with 14 bases in between. CDR3 residues: CASSLPPQGAKNIQYF. CDR3 sequence (DNA): TGTGCCAGCAGCCTACCACCCCAGGGAGCCAAAAACATTCAGTACTTC.

This chain uses TRBV28 with TRBJ1-1; the match to TRBD1 covers 7 bases. Trimming took 0 bases from V and 9 from J; bases not matched to a gene: 4. Germline assignment: CDR1 MDHEN and CDR2 SYDVKM. This CDR3 region has 13 residues. CDR3 DNA: TGTGCCAGCAGTTTATGGCCGACAGGGAAAGCTTTCTTT. It translates to CASSLWPTGKAFF.

The chain carries TRBV5-1 and TRBJ1-1, with a weak D call TRBD1 (6 bases). The CDR3 totals 13 residues. V lost 6 bases, J lost 1 base, and 10 bases lay in between. Per germline, CDR1 SGHRS and CDR2 YFSETQ. In DNA, the CDR3 is TGCGCCAGCAAGGGAGGGGGGAACACTGAAGCTTTCTTT. This codes for CASKGGGNTEAFF.